What follows are 28 T cell receptor beta chains derived from one specimen sequenced in a study of OX40 agonist ivuxolimab in advanced cancers. The table came from immunoSEQ multiplex PCR; TCRdb's copy has only in-frame clones and leaves some out. This sample carries about 45,000 clones, about four fifths of them seen once, and the ten largest clones take roughly 15%. The sample in question was CD4+ or CD8+ T cells sorted from blood, obtained in a trial of the OX40 agonist ivuxolimab. The receptors originated from an adult with an advanced solid tumor such as melanoma, head and neck, liver or kidney cancer.

The chain recombines TRBV25-1 with TRBJ2-1; D is unclear. The CDR3 runs to 14 residues. Trimming took 5 bases from V and 0 from J, leaving 8 bases between them. The V gene's germline CDR1 is MGHDK and CDR2 SYGVNS. For the CDR3, the DNA is TGTGCCAGCAGTCAAGTGGGCTCCTACAATGAGCAGTTCTTC. Residues: CASSQVGSYNEQFF.

In its sample, this clone was seen once. Other DNA sequences in the sample encode the same CDR3. The rearrangement uses TRBV11-3 and TRBJ2-5; 9 bases are a match to TRBD1. From germline, CDR1 is SGHNT and CDR2 YENEEA. Unmatched junction bases numbered 3, after V lost 5 bases and J lost 2 bases. The CDR3 is made up of 14 amino acids. The CDR3 DNA follows: TGTGCCAGCAGCCCGGACAGGGGACAAGAGACCCAGTACTTC. It yields the protein CASSPDRGQETQYF.

This clone was counted a single time. The CDR3 protein is CASSLAGSTEQFF. Written as DNA, the CDR3 is TGCGCCAGCAGCTTGGCGGGCAGCACCGAGCAGTTCTTC. The V gene is TRBV5-1, the J gene TRBJ2-1; no clear D. CDR3 length: 13 residues. Per germline, CDR1 SGHRS and CDR2 YFSETQ. Trimming left V 0 bases short and J 10 bases short, with 11 bases between.

The V gene is TRBV28, the J gene TRBJ1-2; D not certain. CDR3 size: 14 residues. The V gene lost 3 bases and the J gene lost 5 bases, with 13 bases spanning the gap. CDR1 is MDHEN, CDR2 SYDVKM, per germline. The CDR3 sequence is CASSLAGGVYGYTF. The CDR3 coding sequence is TGTGCCAGCAGTTTGGCGGGAGGAGTGTATGGCTACACCTTC.

The CDR3 region has the DNA TGCGCCAGCAGATCAGGTTTTATGAACACTGAAGCTTTCTTT. Protein product: CASRSGFMNTEAFF. This chain joins TRBV10-2 and TRBJ1-1; D uncertain. Germline V lookup: CDR1 WSHSY, CDR2 SAAADI. Trimming left V 6 bases short and J 0 bases short, with 11 bases between. The CDR3 covers 14 residues.

V gene TRBV6-1 combines with J gene TRBJ1-2; 10 bases line up with TRBD1. Germline assignment: CDR1 MNHNS and CDR2 SASEGT. J gave up 4 bases and V 6 bases, and 8 bases lay outside the gene matches. There are 15 residues in the CDR3. In DNA, the CDR3 is TGTGCCAGCAGATTAGGACAGGGGGTTTCCTATGGCTACACCTTC. This encodes CASRLGQGVSYGYTF.

The chain links TRBV15 to TRBJ2-1; D is undetermined. CDR3 size: 17 residues. CDR1 and CDR2 (germline): LNHNV, YYDKDF (reference sequence). Trimming left V 0 bases short and J 2 bases short, with 14 bases between. The DNA for the CDR3 is TGTGCCACCAGCAGAGATCGAAGGCTACCTCCCTACAATGAGCAGTTCTTC. Its protein is CATSRDRRLPPYNEQFF.

The rearrangement uses TRBV6-5 and TRBJ1-1, with a tentative D call TRBD1 (5 bases). V was cut by 4 bases and J by 3 bases, with 12 bases left in between. CDR1 MNHEY and CDR2 SVGAGI come from the germline V gene. The CDR3 totals 14 residues. The CDR3 DNA follows: TGTGCCAGCAGTTTCCGGGGCTTGGACACTGAAGCTTTCTTT. Residues: CASSFRGLDTEAFF.

Written as DNA, the CDR3 is TGTGCCAGCAGCTTAGGCCCGGGACAGGGTGATGGCTACACCTTC. Its translation: CASSLGPGQGDGYTF. This chain links TRBV11-2 with TRBJ1-2; TRBD1 matches at 9 bases. This CDR3 region has 15 residues. V shed 1 base, J shed 6 bases, and the junction held 6 bases outside the gene matches. In germline, CDR1 is SGHAT, CDR2 FQNNGV. The full variable domain, rest sourced from reference TRBV11-2 and TRBJ1-2, is EAGVAQSPRYKIIEKRQSVAFWCNPISGHATLYWYQQILGQGPKLLIQFQNNGVVDDSQLPKDRFSAERLKGVDSTLKIQPAKLEDSAVYLCASSLGPGQGDGYTFGSGTRLTVV.

This chain joins TRBV9 and TRBJ2-7; D may be TRBD1 or TRBD2 (6 bases each). Germline CDR1 is SGDLS and CDR2 is YYNGEE. V was clipped by 0 bases and J by 7 bases, with 17 bases between them. The length of the CDR3 is 15 residues. CDR3 in DNA: TGTGCCAGCAGCGTAGTAGGAGGGGGGCTAAAGGAGCAGTACTTC. This translates into CASSVVGGGLKEQYF.

Turning to this clone: At one boundary the junction diverges from the germline segment, which might be a read error. The V and J genes are TRBV27 and TRBJ1-4; D is unclear. Germline V gene sequence: CDR1 MNHEY, CDR2 SMNVEV (reference sequence). The CDR3 sequence is 16 residues long. CDR3 sequence reads: CASGLVIAGSAWKLFF. Here the CDR3 DNA reads TGTGCCAGCGGTTTAGTTATCGCGGGCTCGGCATGGAAACTGTTTTTT.

V usage is TRBV2 and J usage is TRBJ2-6; 7 bases line up with TRBD1. Trimming took 4 bases from V and 2 from J; bases not matched to a gene: 2. Germline lookup yields CDR1 SNHLY and CDR2 FYNNEI. The CDR3 is made up of 15 amino acids. In nucleotides, the CDR3 is TGTGCCAGCAGTGCCGGACAGGCTGGGGCCAACGTCCTGACTTTC. Its protein is CASSAGQAGANVLTF.

Comments on this clone: Different DNA sequences within this sample yield the same CDR3. The chain employs TRBV5-6 and TRBJ2-4; 10 bases are a match to TRBD2. This CDR3 region has 14 residues. Trimming removed 2 bases from V and 7 bases from J; junction bases left unmatched: 3. Germline V gene sequence: CDR1 SGHDT, CDR2 YYEEEE. CDR3 coding DNA: TGTGCCAGCAGCTTAGGGACTAGCGTGAACATTCAGTACTTC. It specifies CASSLGTSVNIQYF.

The chain is built from TRBV19 and TRBJ2-3; 8 nucleotides align to TRBD2. This CDR3 spans 17 amino acids. The germline CDR1 and CDR2 sequences are LNHDA and SQIVND (reference sequence). Losses at the gene ends were 4 bases for V and 1 base for J; bases not matched to a gene: 10. The CDR3 is CASSTVELAEGTDTQYF. DNA of the CDR3: TGTGCCAGTAGTACTGTGGAACTAGCGGAGGGCACAGATACGCAGTATTTT.

The V gene is TRBV27, the J gene TRBJ2-3; possibly TRBD1 for D (5 bases). The germline V and J ends were trimmed by 5 bases and 6 bases, with 9 bases remaining between them. From germline, CDR1 is MNHEY and CDR2 SMNVEV (reference sequence). The length of the CDR3 is 12 residues. The chain's CDR3 is CASSIRGDTQYF. The CDR3 DNA reads as TGTGCCAGCAGTATTAGGGGTGATACGCAGTATTTT.

V usage is TRBV6-5 and J usage is TRBJ2-3; unclear D gene. Germline-derived CDR1 and CDR2 are MNHEY and SVGAGI. V lost 0 bases to trimming and J lost 2 bases, with 9 bases between them. The CDR3 covers 15 residues. CDR3: CASSYSPGDTDTQYF. CDR3 in DNA: TGTGCCAGCAGTTACTCACCCGGTGACACAGATACGCAGTATTTT.

V and J are TRBV6-6 and TRBJ1-4, with no clear D. Germline lookup yields CDR1 MNHNY and CDR2 SVGAGI (reference sequence). The CDR3 consists of 12 residues. Trimming stripped 5 bases from V and 8 bases from J, with 9 bases between. The CDR3 DNA sequence: TGTGCCAGCAGTCTCATTAGGGAAAAACTGTTTTTT. Translating it yields CASSLIREKLFF.

This clone appeared a few times. The chain uses TRBV27 and TRBJ2-1; TRBD2 aligns across 11 bases. The V and J ends lost 5 bases and 7 bases, in that order; junction bases with no gene match: 7. Germline-derived CDR1 and CDR2 are MNHEY and SMNVEV (reference sequence). The CDR3 is made up of 15 amino acids. CDR3 DNA: TGTGCCAGCAGTATAGCGGGAGGGCCGGGGAATGAGCAGTTCTTC. Its protein is CASSIAGGPGNEQFF.

This clone was seen only a few times. The chain carries TRBV28 and TRBJ2-2; D is unresolved. Germline V CDR1 and CDR2: MDHEN, SYDVKM. Trimming took off 5 bases at V and 3 bases at J, with 7 bases between the two ends. The CDR3 is 13 amino acids. CDR3 sequence reads: CASSLSDTGELFF. For the CDR3, the DNA is TGTGCCAGCAGTCTCAGCGACACCGGGGAGCTGTTTTTT.

CDR3 amino acids: CASSPTGVREQFF. The CDR3 nucleotides read TGCGCCAGCAGCCCTACAGGGGTTCGTGAGCAGTTCTTC. The J gene is TRBJ2-1, the V gene TRBV5-1; 7 nucleotides line up with TRBD1. The CDR3 spans 13 residues. Germline V CDR1 and CDR2: SGHRS, YFSETQ. The junction had 7 bases not matched to a gene; V was cut back by 4 bases and J by 9 bases.

The chain is built from TRBV9 and TRBJ2-5; 8 nucleotides match TRBD2. In germline, CDR1 is SGDLS, CDR2 YYNGEE. CDR3 size: 17 residues. After removal of 0 bases from V and 5 bases from J, the junction contained 12 bases not matched to a gene. In nucleotides, the CDR3 is TGTGCCAGCAGCGTAGCGGGGGGGGCGTTCTCTGGGGAGACCCAGTACTTC. Protein: CASSVAGGAFSGETQYF. Based on the CDR3 plus reference TRBV9 and TRBJ2-5, the full variable domain is DSGVTQTPKHLITATGQRVTLRCSPRSGDLSVYWYQQSLDQGLQFLIQYYNGEERAKGNILERFSAQQFPDLHSELNLSSLELGDSALYFCASSVAGGAFSGETQYFGPGTRLLVL.

This chain uses TRBV28 with TRBJ1-5; D perhaps matches TRBD1 (5 bases). CDR1 is MDHEN, CDR2 SYDVKM, per germline. The CDR3 consists of 14 residues. The germline V and J ends were trimmed by 3 bases and 5 bases, with 11 bases remaining between them. The CDR3 reads CASSLEDTHQPQHF. DNA of the CDR3: TGTGCCAGCAGTTTGGAGGACACTCATCAGCCCCAGCATTTT.

This clone was observed a single time. The genes are TRBV11-3 and TRBJ2-1; no definite D call. The CDR3 is made up of 13 amino acids. Germline values: CDR1 SGHNT, CDR2 YENEEA. With 7 bases removed from V and 8 bases from J, the gap between germline ends came to 15 bases. Written as DNA, the CDR3 is TGTGCCAGCACCGCCCGGCTACGAGATGAGCAGTTCTTC. Translated: CASTARLRDEQFF. Complete variable domain (other parts from reference TRBV11-3 and TRBJ2-1): EAGVVQSPRYKIIEKKQPVAFWCNPISGHNTLYWYLQNLGQGPELLIRYENEEAVDDSQLPKDRFSAERLKGVDSTLKIQPAELGDSAVYLCASTARLRDEQFFGPGTRLTVL.

The chain uses TRBV13 and TRBJ2-1, with 11 bases fitting TRBD2. The germline CDR1 and CDR2 sequences are PRHDT and FYEKMQ (reference sequence). The CDR3 runs to 19 residues. Trimming removed 1 base from V and 6 bases from J; junction bases left unmatched: 14. The chain's CDR3 is CASSLERASGGPTSNEQFF. CDR3 DNA: TGTGCCAGCAGCTTAGAACGGGCTAGCGGGGGGCCTACATCCAATGAGCAGTTCTTC.

V and J are TRBV5-4 and TRBJ1-2, with TRBD1 as a possible D gene (5 bases). Trimming removed 4 bases from V and 5 bases from J, with 15 bases in between. Germline V gene data show CDR1 as SGHNT and CDR2 as YYREEE (reference sequence). The CDR3 consists of 14 residues. The CDR3 DNA sequence: TGTGCCAGCAGCCTAGACGGGTGGGGGTATGGCTACACCTTC. Encoded protein: CASSLDGWGYGYTF.

The chain carries TRBV7-9 and TRBJ2-2; tentatively, D is TRBD2 (6 bases). Germline values: CDR1 SEHNR, CDR2 FQNEAQ (reference sequence). V lost 5 bases to trimming and J lost 4 bases, with 14 bases between them. The length of the CDR3 is 15 residues. The CDR3 reads CASSPTSSVTGELFF. CDR3 in DNA: TGTGCCAGCAGCCCAACTAGCTCCGTCACCGGGGAGCTGTTTTTT.

This clone was detected only a few times. The J gene is TRBJ2-7, the V gene TRBV28; possible D gene TRBD1, 5 bases. The V end lost 9 bases, the J end lost 2 bases, and 11 bases lay between the germline ends. Germline assignment: CDR1 MDHEN and CDR2 SYDVKM. The CDR3 runs to 12 residues. In DNA form, the CDR3 reads TGTGCCAGTCGACAGTCCGCCTACGAGCAGTACTTC. Protein: CASRQSAYEQYF.

The chain carries TRBV7-9 and TRBJ2-1; D is uncertain. CDR1 and CDR2 (germline): SEHNR, FQNEAQ (reference sequence). V lost 2 bases, J lost 7 bases, and 3 bases lay in between. This CDR3 has 11 residues. Written as DNA, the CDR3 is TGTGCCAGCAGCTTAACGAATGAGCAGTTCTTC. Amino acids: CASSLTNEQFF. The full variable domain, in which reference TRBV7-9 and TRBJ2-1 provide the parts outside the CDR3, is DTGVSQNPRHKITKRGQNVTFRCDPISEHNRLYWYRQTLGQGPEFLTYFQNEAQLEKSRLLSDRFSAERPKGSFSTLEIQRTEQGDSAMYLCASSLTNEQFFGPGTRLTVL.